Each of the 14 T cell receptor beta chains below was sequenced from the same sample in a study of shared clonotypes between healthy human individuals. Positive CCR7 selection of CD45RO-negative cells yielded the naive CD8 cells, and terminally differentiated effector memory CD45RA+ cells were excluded. Profiled with immunoSEQ multiplex PCR; TCRdb holds only in-frame clones, not every one. Here the sample spans about 2.1 million clones, around 93% being singletons. The sequenced material came from naive CD8+ T cells from PBMCs. These receptors came from a man aged 18 to 35 in good health. Some clones in this sample may be carry-over from other donors' samples.

The chain employs TRBV27 and TRBJ1-2, with a tentative D call TRBD1 (6 bases). With 6 bases removed from V and 2 bases from J, the gap between germline ends came to 19 bases. CDR1 MNHEY and CDR2 SMNVEV come from the germline V gene (reference sequence). This CDR3 contains 16 residues. This chain's CDR3 is CASSPAAGERNYGYTF. DNA for the CDR3: TGTGCCAGCAGCCCCGCCGCAGGGGAAAGGAACTATGGCTACACCTTC.

This chain links TRBV5-1 with TRBJ2-1; 12 bases fit TRBD2. This CDR3 comprises 17 residues. Trimming removed 4 bases from V and 2 bases from J; junction bases left unmatched: 7. Germline-derived CDR1 and CDR2 are SGHRS and YFSETQ. The CDR3 is CASSPDWTSGTYNEQFF. The CDR3 region has the DNA TGCGCCAGCAGCCCCGACTGGACTAGCGGGACCTACAATGAGCAGTTCTTC. The whole variable domain, remainder taken from reference TRBV5-1 and TRBJ2-1, is KAGVTQTPRYLIKTRGQQVTLSCSPISGHRSVSWYQQTPGQGLQFLFEYFSETQRNKGNFPGRFSGRQFSNSRSEMNVSTLELGDSALYLCASSPDWTSGTYNEQFFGPGTRLTVL.

The chain recombines TRBV9 with TRBJ2-7; D is unresolved. The CDR3 is 13 residues long. Germline-derived CDR1 and CDR2 are SGDLS and YYNGEE. V was trimmed by 4 bases and J by 5 bases, leaving 13 bases between them. The CDR3 coding sequence is TGTGCCAGCAGCCCAAACAGCCCCCACGAGCAGTACTTC. Translated, it gives CASSPNSPHEQYF.

The chain carries TRBV19 and TRBJ2-2; the D gene could be TRBD1 or TRBD2 (5 bases each). CDR1 is LNHDA and CDR2 is SQIVND in the germline V gene (reference sequence). V lost 3 bases to trimming and J lost 4 bases, with 12 bases between them. There are 15 residues in the CDR3. The CDR3 region has the DNA TGTGCCAGTAGTATCTGGGGGAGCGGCACCGGGGAGCTGTTTTTT. This sequence encodes CASSIWGSGTGELFF.

This chain links TRBV15 with TRBJ2-7; maybe TRBD1 (6 bases). The CDR3 loop spans 14 amino acids. The germline V gene encodes CDR1 LNHNV and CDR2 YYDKDF (reference sequence). V shed 0 bases and J shed 4 bases, with 10 bases lying between them. The CDR3 DNA sequence: TGTGCCACCAGCAGAGAAAGGGGGACGTACGAGCAGTACTTC. Amino acids: CATSRERGTYEQYF.

The V gene is TRBV4-2, the J gene TRBJ1-1; 7 bases match TRBD1. CDR1 LGHNA and CDR2 YNFKEQ come from the germline V gene. The CDR3 runs to 15 residues. V shed 2 bases, J shed 5 bases, and the junction held 8 bases outside the gene matches. CDR3 sequence: CASSQRGGGSTEAFF. CDR3 bases: TGTGCCAGCAGCCAACGAGGAGGGGGCAGTACTGAAGCTTTCTTT.

This clone is a singleton in its sample. V is TRBV7-9 and J is TRBJ2-2; weak D call: TRBD2 (5 bases). V lost 4 bases and J 7 bases, leaving 19 bases between the germline ends. Germline CDR1 reads SEHNR; CDR2 reads FQNEAQ (reference sequence). The CDR3 extends over 16 amino acids. DNA for the CDR3: TGTGCCAGCAGCTCCTCCGGGGTGAGAGCTCACGGGGAGCTGTTTTTT. It translates to CASSSSGVRAHGELFF.

V and J are TRBV4-1 and TRBJ1-5; tentatively, D is TRBD1 (6 bases). Trimming took off 0 bases at V and 2 bases at J, with 11 bases between the two ends. The length of the CDR3 is 16 residues. Germline CDR1 MGHRA, CDR2 YSYEKL. CDR3 protein: CASSQDSRGGNQPQHF. CDR3 DNA: TGCGCCAGCAGCCAAGATTCTAGGGGGGGCAATCAGCCCCAGCATTTT.

The chain links TRBV6-1 to TRBJ2-7, with 10 bases that match TRBD2. Unmatched junction bases numbered 20, after V lost 0 bases and J lost 6 bases. CDR1 MNHNS and CDR2 SASEGT come from the germline V gene. The CDR3 has 20 residues. For the CDR3, the DNA is TGTGCCAGCAGTGAAGCGCGGAGCGGGAGGGCTACATCGATGTTGGGCGAGCAGTACTTC. This encodes CASSEARSGRATSMLGEQYF.

The V and J genes are TRBV19 and TRBJ2-7, with D possibly matching TRBD2 (6 bases). Germline V lookup: CDR1 LNHDA, CDR2 SQIVND (reference sequence). V shed 4 bases and J shed 2 bases, with 9 bases lying between them. There are 13 residues in the CDR3. The CDR3 loop reads CASSSGIPYEQYF. Written as DNA, the CDR3 is TGTGCCAGTAGTAGCGGGATCCCCTACGAGCAGTACTTC.

This chain connects TRBV28 to TRBJ1-2, with no clear D. The V gene's germline CDR1 is MDHEN and CDR2 SYDVKM. The CDR3 contains 14 residues. The V and J ends lost 5 bases and 8 bases respectively, with 18 bases between them. CDR3 DNA: TGTGCCAGCAGTCTCCACGTGGGCGCGAAAGGCTACACCTTC. Its translation: CASSLHVGAKGYTF.

A note on this clone: The same CDR3 is also encoded by other DNA sequences in this sample. This chain links TRBV15 with TRBJ1-2; the match to TRBD1 covers 8 bases. Germline values: CDR1 LNHNV, CDR2 YYDKDF (reference sequence). The CDR3 has 17 residues. The V segment lost 0 bases and the J segment 4 bases; nucleotides outside the gene matches: 10. The CDR3 DNA sequence: TGTGCCACCAGCAGAGATAATGAGCAGGGGGCTTTCTATGGCTACACCTTC. As protein: CATSRDNEQGAFYGYTF. Based on the CDR3 plus reference TRBV15 and TRBJ1-2, the full variable domain is DAMVIQNPRYQVTQFGKPVTLSCSQTLNHNVMYWYQQKSSQAPKLLFHYYDKDFNNEADTPDNFQSRRPNTSFCFLDIRSPGLGDTAMYLCATSRDNEQGAFYGYTFGSGTRLTVV.

This clone has only one observation. The chain recombines TRBV5-6 with TRBJ2-7; D possibly corresponds to TRBD2 (5 bases). This CDR3 comprises 17 residues. V dropped 3 bases and J dropped 0 bases, with 19 bases sitting between them. Germline-derived CDR1 and CDR2 are SGHDT and YYEEEE. CDR3 DNA sequence: TGTGCCAGCAGCTCATCCCCGATAGGGAGTGCCTCCTACGAGCAGTACTTC. Translated: CASSSSPIGSASYEQYF.

The genes are TRBV27 and TRBJ2-7; D remains ambiguous. The CDR3 covers 16 residues. Trimming removed 5 bases from V and 3 bases from J, with 20 bases in between. Germline V gene sequence: CDR1 MNHEY, CDR2 SMNVEV (reference sequence). The CDR3 bases are TGTGCCAGCAGTCCCCGCCCCAGCAGCGTTCACTACGAGCAGTACTTC. Amino acids: CASSPRPSSVHYEQYF.